These T cell receptor beta chains were read from a single sample in a study of blood T cell repertoires in COVID-19. TCRdb keeps only in-frame clones here, not all; method: immunoSEQ multiplex PCR. The sample has 150,000 to 200,000 clones; 75% to 90% are singletons. The sequenced sample was PBMCs or T cells enriched from blood (not recorded which). These receptors all stem from a woman aged 60-75 years who had recovered from COVID-19. CDR3s include the opening cysteine and the closing phenylalanine or tryptophan. Fields, in order: clone size, V gene, J gene, D gene, CDR3 protein, CDR3 DNA. The D gene is left open where the match is weak. Not all rows give a size; the values are once, few, many and, for expanded clones, a class.

clone size: NA; V gene: TRBV6-1; J gene: TRBJ2-3; D gene: NA; CDR3 protein: CASSEQGMADTQYF; CDR3 DNA: TGTGCCAGCAGTGAGCAGGGGATGGCAGATACGCAGTATTTT
clone size: NA; V gene: TRBV5-1; J gene: TRBJ1-5; D gene: NA; CDR3 protein: CARWVLSGHLPYSNQPQHF; CDR3 DNA: TGCGCCAGATGGGTATTGTCGGGACACCTTCCATATAGCAATCAGCCCCAGCATTTT
clone size: once; V gene: TRBV5-6; J gene: TRBJ2-7; D gene: NA; CDR3 protein: CASSPAGLLNYEQYF; CDR3 DNA: TGTGCCAGCAGCCCGGCAGGGCTCTTGAACTACGAGCAGTACTTC
clone size: NA; V gene: TRBV5-6; J gene: TRBJ2-5; D gene: NA; CDR3 protein: CASSLRGSLGETQYF; CDR3 DNA: TGTGCCAGCAGCTTGAGGGGTAGCCTGGGCGAGACCCAGTACTTC
clone size: NA; V gene: TRBV2; J gene: TRBJ2-1; D gene: TRBD2; CDR3 protein: CASVQTSGRSNEQFF; CDR3 DNA: TGTGCCAGCGTTCAAACTAGCGGGAGAAGTAATGAGCAGTTCTTC
clone size: NA; V gene: TRBV27; J gene: TRBJ2-1; D gene: TRBD2; CDR3 protein: CASSFPPGREYNEQFF; CDR3 DNA: TGTGCCAGCAGTTTCCCGCCCGGGAGGGAGTACAATGAGCAGTTCTTC
clone size: NA; V gene: TRBV6-6; J gene: TRBJ2-5; D gene: TRBD1; CDR3 protein: CASSYSDRAETQYF; CDR3 DNA: TGTGCCAGCAGTTACTCGGACAGGGCAGAGACCCAGTACTTC
clone size: NA; V gene: TRBV29-1; J gene: TRBJ1-5; D gene: TRBD1; CDR3 protein: CSVAGQGAGQPQHF; CDR3 DNA: TGCAGCGTAGCGGGACAGGGGGCGGGTCAGCCCCAGCATTTT
clone size: NA; V gene: TRBV7-3; J gene: TRBJ2-1; D gene: TRBD2; CDR3 protein: CASSLGLAVYNEQFF; CDR3 DNA: TGTGCCAGCAGCTTAGGACTAGCGGTCTACAATGAGCAGTTCTTC
clone size: NA; V gene: TRBV3-1/TRBV3-2; J gene: TRBJ2-1; D gene: NA; CDR3 protein: CASSQTRDNEQFF; CDR3 DNA: TGTGCCAGCAGCCAGACTAGGGACAATGAGCAGTTCTTC
clone size: NA; V gene: TRBV12-3/TRBV12-4; J gene: TRBJ1-2; D gene: TRBD1; CDR3 protein: CASSPDRGPGYTF; CDR3 DNA: TGTGCCAGCAGCCCTGACAGGGGGCCTGGCTACACCTTC
clone size: NA; V gene: TRBV4-1; J gene: TRBJ1-1; D gene: NA; CDR3 protein: CASSQRVEENTEAFF; CDR3 DNA: TGCGCCAGCAGCCAACGAGTTGAGGAGAACACTGAAGCTTTCTTT
clone size: NA; V gene: TRBV5-5; J gene: TRBJ2-1; D gene: TRBD2; CDR3 protein: CASSERAGVSNEQFF; CDR3 DNA: TGTGCCAGCTCCGAAAGAGCGGGAGTTAGTAATGAGCAGTTCTTC
clone size: NA; V gene: TRBV28; J gene: TRBJ1-4; D gene: TRBD1; CDR3 protein: CASSKTGTGGEKLFF; CDR3 DNA: TGTGCCAGCAGTAAAACCGGGACAGGGGGTGAAAAACTGTTTTTT
clone size: NA; V gene: TRBV2; J gene: TRBJ1-2; D gene: NA; CDR3 protein: CASSEGRAGDGYTF; CDR3 DNA: TGTGCCAGCAGTGAAGGGAGGGCAGGAGATGGCTACACCTTC
clone size: NA; V gene: TRBV11-2; J gene: TRBJ2-7; D gene: TRBD1; CDR3 protein: CASSSDPGQSYEQYF; CDR3 DNA: TGTGCCAGCAGCTCCGACCCGGGACAGTCCTACGAGCAGTACTTC
clone size: NA; V gene: TRBV29-1; J gene: TRBJ2-5; D gene: NA; CDR3 protein: CSVEDRAQETQYF; CDR3 DNA: TGCAGCGTTGAAGACAGGGCCCAAGAGACCCAGTACTTC
clone size: NA; V gene: TRBV7-8; J gene: TRBJ2-2; D gene: TRBD2; CDR3 protein: CASSSLGKLAGNAGELFF; CDR3 DNA: TGTGCCAGCAGCTCCCTAGGGAAACTAGCGGGGAACGCCGGGGAGCTGTTTTTT
clone size: NA; V gene: TRBV2; J gene: TRBJ2-3; D gene: NA; CDR3 protein: CASRPQGLSTDTQYF; CDR3 DNA: TGTGCCAGCAGACCACAGGGCCTTAGCACAGATACGCAGTATTTT
clone size: NA; V gene: TRBV3-1/TRBV3-2; J gene: TRBJ2-5; D gene: NA; CDR3 protein: CASTQPGTRETQYF; CDR3 DNA: TGTGCCAGCACCCAGCCAGGTACCAGGGAGACCCAGTACTTC
clone size: NA; V gene: TRBV10-3; J gene: TRBJ1-2; D gene: NA; CDR3 protein: CATLDSRSNYGYTF; CDR3 DNA: TGTGCCACCCTGGACAGCCGTTCAAACTATGGCTACACCTTC
clone size: NA; V gene: TRBV6-1; J gene: TRBJ1-4; D gene: NA; CDR3 protein: CASSEGGKRGEKLFF; CDR3 DNA: TGTGCCAGCAGTGAGGGGGGGAAACGAGGTGAAAAACTGTTTTTT
clone size: NA; V gene: TRBV3-1/TRBV3-2; J gene: TRBJ1-2; D gene: NA; CDR3 protein: CASSQGGPNYGYTF; CDR3 DNA: TGTGCCAGCAGCCAAGGAGGCCCCAACTATGGCTACACCTTC
clone size: NA; V gene: TRBV9; J gene: TRBJ2-3; D gene: NA; CDR3 protein: CASSRTASTDTQYF; CDR3 DNA: TGTGCCAGCAGCCGGACTGCTAGCACAGATACGCAGTATTTT
clone size: once; V gene: TRBV4-1; J gene: TRBJ2-7; D gene: NA; CDR3 protein: CASSQGRGRDSSYEQYF; CDR3 DNA: TGCGCCAGCAGCCAAGGGAGGGGTCGGGACAGCTCCTACGAGCAGTACTTC
clone size: NA; V gene: TRBV5-3; J gene: TRBJ1-5; D gene: NA; CDR3 protein: CARSLSHPPGWEPQHF; CDR3 DNA: TGTGCCAGAAGCCTCTCACACCCACCCGGGTGGGAGCCCCAGCATTTT
clone size: NA; V gene: TRBV7-3; J gene: TRBJ2-1; D gene: NA; CDR3 protein: CASSLTGGLNNEQFF; CDR3 DNA: TGTGCCAGCAGCTTAACGGGGGGTCTGAACAATGAGCAGTTCTTC
clone size: few; V gene: TRBV28; J gene: TRBJ1-1; D gene: TRBD1; CDR3 protein: CASSTPDRGHTEAFF; CDR3 DNA: TGTGCCAGCAGTACACCGGACAGGGGGCACACTGAAGCTTTCTTT
clone size: NA; V gene: TRBV29-1; J gene: TRBJ1-2; D gene: NA; CDR3 protein: CSVEDDRTSNYGYTF; CDR3 DNA: TGCAGCGTTGAGGACGACAGGACCTCTAACTATGGCTACACCTTC
clone size: once; V gene: TRBV2; J gene: TRBJ1-4; D gene: NA; CDR3 protein: CASSEFPGFTTNEKLFF; CDR3 DNA: TGTGCCAGCAGTGAATTCCCGGGATTTACAACTAATGAAAAACTGTTTTTT
clone size: NA; V gene: TRBV19; J gene: TRBJ1-3; D gene: NA; CDR3 protein: CASSIEIVSGNTIYF; CDR3 DNA: TGTGCCAGTAGTATAGAAATCGTCTCTGGAAACACCATATATTTT
clone size: few; V gene: TRBV6-5; J gene: TRBJ2-3; D gene: NA; CDR3 protein: CASSSSTSSTDTQYF; CDR3 DNA: TGTGCCAGCAGCTCCTCGACTAGTAGCACAGATACGCAGTATTTT
clone size: NA; V gene: TRBV18; J gene: TRBJ1-1; D gene: NA; CDR3 protein: CASSAGGVGTEAFF; CDR3 DNA: TGTGCCAGCTCAGCGGGGGGCGTTGGCACTGAAGCTTTCTTT
clone size: NA; V gene: TRBV2; J gene: TRBJ1-3; D gene: TRBD1; CDR3 protein: CASSWGQISGNTIYF; CDR3 DNA: TGTGCCAGCAGCTGGGGACAGATATCTGGAAACACCATATATTTT
clone size: NA; V gene: TRBV10-1; J gene: TRBJ2-1; D gene: NA; CDR3 protein: CASNDNRGLDNEQFF; CDR3 DNA: TGCGCCAGCAATGATAACAGGGGACTGGACAATGAGCAGTTCTTC
clone size: NA; V gene: TRBV7-9; J gene: TRBJ2-1; D gene: NA; CDR3 protein: CASSPLAGASNEQFF; CDR3 DNA: TGTGCCAGCAGCCCCCTGGCGGGCGCCTCGAATGAGCAGTTCTTC
clone size: NA; V gene: TRBV11-3; J gene: TRBJ2-1; D gene: TRBD1; CDR3 protein: CASSARQGNNEQFF; CDR3 DNA: TGTGCCAGCAGCGCCCGACAGGGTAACAATGAGCAGTTCTTC
clone size: NA; V gene: TRBV28; J gene: TRBJ2-5; D gene: NA; CDR3 protein: CASSRTGPTETQYF; CDR3 DNA: TGTGCCAGCAGCCGCACAGGGCCCACGGAGACCCAGTACTTC
clone size: NA; V gene: TRBV3-1/TRBV3-2; J gene: TRBJ2-7; D gene: TRBD1; CDR3 protein: CASSPLGQVPYEQYF; CDR3 DNA: TGTGCCAGCAGCCCCCTGGGACAGGTACCCTACGAGCAGTACTTC
clone size: NA; V gene: TRBV28; J gene: TRBJ2-4; D gene: NA; CDR3 protein: CASRGGRENIQYF; CDR3 DNA: TGTGCCTCTAGGGGGGGACGGGAAAACATTCAGTACTTC
clone size: NA; V gene: TRBV7-2; J gene: TRBJ2-1; D gene: TRBD2; CDR3 protein: CASSFRSPASGKNNEQFF; CDR3 DNA: TGTGCCAGCAGCTTTAGATCCCCAGCTAGCGGCAAAAACAATGAGCAGTTCTTC
clone size: NA; V gene: TRBV28; J gene: TRBJ1-2; D gene: NA; CDR3 protein: CASSSMDYGYTF; CDR3 DNA: TGTGCCAGCAGTTCTATGGACTATGGCTACACCTTC
clone size: NA; V gene: TRBV5-1; J gene: TRBJ1-6; D gene: TRBD1; CDR3 protein: CASSRRQGASYNSPLHF; CDR3 DNA: TGCGCCAGCAGCCGCCGACAGGGGGCCTCCTATAATTCACCCCTCCACTTT
clone size: NA; V gene: TRBV7-9; J gene: TRBJ1-3; D gene: NA; CDR3 protein: CASSELGRTSGNTIYF; CDR3 DNA: TGTGCCAGCAGCGAATTGGGGAGGACCTCTGGAAACACCATATATTTT
clone size: NA; V gene: TRBV27; J gene: TRBJ1-4; D gene: NA; CDR3 protein: CASSTLPTWPEKLFF; CDR3 DNA: TGTGCCAGCAGTACCCTCCCCACGTGGCCTGAAAAACTGTTTTTT
clone size: NA; V gene: TRBV28; J gene: TRBJ2-1; D gene: TRBD2; CDR3 protein: CASSSLTSDDNEQFF; CDR3 DNA: TGTGCCAGCAGTTCCCTGACTAGCGACGACAATGAGCAGTTCTTC